Given below is one TCR beta chain in context. The time point here: baseline pretreatment blood. Specified treatment: 15 Gy SBRT to primary tumor, nephrectomy 4 weeks later. Using immunoSEQ multiplex PCR, the repertoire was profiled, and TCRdb retains in-frame clones only, with some absent. Seen here are around 140,000 clones, 83% observed once, and the top ten hold approximately 22%. The sample belongs to a study of radiation and T cells in renal cell carcinoma. Trimming removed 3 bases from V and 3 bases from J, with 14 bases in between. Germline CDR1 is SQVTM and CDR2 is ANQGSEA. The CDR3 is 14 amino acids.

V is TRBV29-1 and J is TRBJ1-1, with D maybe TRBD1 (5 bases). The sequenced sample was blood, obtained from a patient whose treatment included radiotherapy and nephrectomy. The receptor comes from a woman between 50 and 59 years old with renal cell carcinoma. CDR3: CSVELPGRYTEAFF. CDR3 DNA sequence: TGCAGCGTTGAGCTCCCAGGGCGGTACACTGAAGCTTTCTTT. The full variable domain, its missing parts supplied by reference TRBV29-1 and TRBJ1-1, is SAVISQKPSRDICQRGTSLTIQCQVDSQVTMMFWYRQQPGQSLTLIATANQGSEATYESGFVIDKFPISRPNLTFSTLTVSNMSPEDSSIYLCSVELPGRYTEAFFGQGTRLTVV.